Shown below are 11 T cell receptor beta chains from a single sample sequenced in a study of early T cells in non-severe SARS-CoV-2 infection. TCRdb analysed the 5' RACE reads with MiXCR anew, one entry per CDR3 protein. Altogether approximately 70,000 distinct CDR3 sequences are present, 9.5% to 15% being singletons, with the ten largest covering roughly 4.3%. What was sequenced was whole blood. These receptors were collected from an adult who was a healthcare worker with PCR-confirmed SARS-CoV-2 infection or an uninfected control (not recorded which).

This clonotype was counted only a few times. The rearrangement links TRBV7-8 to TRBJ2-1, with D possibly called TRBD1 or TRBD2 (6 bases each). CDR3 size: 17 residues. Trimming removed 1 base at V and 0 bases at J, with 13 bases between. CDR1 and CDR2 from the germline V gene are SGHVS and FQNEAQ. The CDR3 DNA is TGTGCCAGCAGCTTAGAGGGGGGCGGTTTCTCCTACAATGAGCAGTTCTTC. Its protein product is CASSLEGGGFSYNEQFF.

This clonotype has at least ten counts. The chain combines TRBV4-1 with TRBJ2-2; 9 bases are a match to TRBD2. With 4 bases clipped from V and 3 bases from J, the junction kept 9 bases outside the gene matches. Germline V lookup: CDR1 MGHRA, CDR2 YSYEKL. CDR3 length: 17 amino acids. CDR3 region: CASSRSLAGEHTGELFF. The CDR3 nucleotides read TGCGCCAGCAGCCGTTCATTAGCGGGAGAGCACACCGGGGAGCTGTTTTTT.

This clonotype was recorded at least ten times. The V gene is TRBV10-3, the J gene TRBJ2-1, with TRBD2 matching over 12 bases. Germline-derived CDR1 and CDR2 are ENHRY and SYGVKD. This CDR3 has 16 amino acids. With 2 bases clipped from V and 9 bases from J, the junction kept 8 bases outside the gene matches. The chain's CDR3 is CAISEVTSGSFGEQFF. The CDR3 DNA reads as TGTGCCATCAGTGAGGTGACTAGCGGGAGTTTTGGTGAGCAGTTCTTC.

This clonotype was observed at least ten times. The chain carries TRBV3-1 and TRBJ2-2; D may be TRBD1 (6 bases). Per germline, CDR1 LGHDT and CDR2 YNNKEL (reference sequence). This CDR3 region has 15 residues. V was clipped by 3 bases and J by 3 bases, with 11 bases between them. The CDR3 region has the DNA TGTGCCAGCAGCCAGGGGGCCCTCGACACCGGGGAGCTGTTTTTT. It specifies CASSQGALDTGELFF.

There are a few counts of this clonotype. The CDR3 sequence: CASSFSDTQYF. CDR3 nucleotide sequence: TGTGCCAGCAGCTTTAGCGATACGCAGTATTTT. The V gene is TRBV7-9, the J gene TRBJ2-3; the D is unclear. Germline V gives CDR1 SEHNR, CDR2 FQNEAQ (reference sequence). This CDR3 is 11 amino acids long. The germline V and J ends were trimmed by 3 bases and 6 bases, with 4 bases remaining between them.

This clonotype has just a few counts. The chain combines TRBV27 with TRBJ2-2, with a possible D match to TRBD2 (6 bases). Trimming shortened V by 1 base and J by 6 bases, and 9 bases separated the two germline ends. Looked up from germline, CDR1 is MNHEY and CDR2 is SMNVEV (reference sequence). The CDR3 is made up of 14 amino acids. CDR3 in DNA: TGTGCCAGCAGTTTATTTTCGGGAGCCGGGGAGCTGTTTTTT. It is translated as CASSLFSGAGELFF.

This clonotype was detected only a few times. The J gene is TRBJ2-1, the V gene TRBV18, with TRBD2 matching 8 bases. With 0 bases clipped from V and 8 bases from J, the junction kept 6 bases outside the gene matches. Germline lookup yields CDR1 KGHSH and CDR2 LQKENI. CDR3 length: 15 amino acids. DNA for the CDR3: TGTGCCAGCTCACCACCAGGGACTAGTGTCTATGAGCAGTTCTTC. Protein product: CASSPPGTSVYEQFF.

Only a few counts were recorded for this clonotype. The V and J genes are TRBV2 and TRBJ2-7, with D unresolved. There are 12 residues in the CDR3. From germline, CDR1 is SNHLY and CDR2 FYNNEI. V lost 5 bases and J lost 3, with 8 bases in between. The CDR3 DNA follows: TGTGCCAGCAGTCAAGATTTCTACGAGCAGTACTTC. Its protein is CASSQDFYEQYF.

This CDR3 is CASTPDVTSYEQYF. CDR3 nucleotide sequence: TGTGCCAGCACCCCGGACGTCACGAGCTACGAGCAGTACTTC. The rearrangement links TRBV5-5 to TRBJ2-7; D is unresolved. The CDR3 spans 14 residues. The germline V gene encodes CDR1 SGHKS and CDR2 YYEKEE (reference sequence). Trimming removed 6 bases from V and 3 bases from J, with 16 bases in between.

The chain employs TRBV12-3 or TRBV12-4 and TRBJ2-1; the match to TRBD1 covers 9 bases. V lost 3 bases to trimming and J lost 1 base; unmatched junction nucleotides: 7. The CDR3 is made up of 17 amino acids. As DNA, the CDR3 is TGTGCCAGCAGTTTGGGACAGGGAGGAGGGTCCTACAATGAGCAGTTCTTC. Protein sequence: CASSLGQGGGSYNEQFF.

A few counts support this clonotype. The chain links TRBV7-2 to TRBJ2-5; perhaps TRBD2 as D (5 bases). CDR3 length: 15 amino acids. Germline CDR1 and CDR2: SGHTA and FQGNSA. Between the trimmed V and J ends, which lost 1 base and 4 bases, there was a span of 13 bases. The CDR3 DNA sequence: TGTGCCAGCAGCTTAGTTGGGGAGAGCGGAGAGACCCAGTACTTC. Translating gives CASSLVGESGETQYF.